This T cell receptor (beta chain) was sequenced in a study of blood T cell repertoires in COVID-19. Per germline, CDR1 MNHEY and CDR2 SMNVEV (reference sequence). This CDR3 spans 16 amino acids. The ends were cut back, 4 bases at V and 6 bases at J, with 19 bases in the middle. Seattle-derived patients entered the study during active infection and were followed longitudinally. Repertoires were generated with immunoSEQ multiplex PCR, while TCRdb's copy carries only in-frame clones and drops some. The sample contains 300,000 to 400,000 clones, around nine tenths of which appear only once. The specimen sequenced was peripheral blood. The sequence was obtained from a woman aged 60-75 years with COVID-19, enrolled during active disease. This rearrangement joins TRBV27 to TRBJ2-1, with D uncertain. CDR3 sequence reads: CASSSPSRSSTNEQFF. The CDR3 DNA is TGTGCCAGCAGTTCCCCTAGTCGGTCCTCTACCAATGAGCAGTTCTTC.